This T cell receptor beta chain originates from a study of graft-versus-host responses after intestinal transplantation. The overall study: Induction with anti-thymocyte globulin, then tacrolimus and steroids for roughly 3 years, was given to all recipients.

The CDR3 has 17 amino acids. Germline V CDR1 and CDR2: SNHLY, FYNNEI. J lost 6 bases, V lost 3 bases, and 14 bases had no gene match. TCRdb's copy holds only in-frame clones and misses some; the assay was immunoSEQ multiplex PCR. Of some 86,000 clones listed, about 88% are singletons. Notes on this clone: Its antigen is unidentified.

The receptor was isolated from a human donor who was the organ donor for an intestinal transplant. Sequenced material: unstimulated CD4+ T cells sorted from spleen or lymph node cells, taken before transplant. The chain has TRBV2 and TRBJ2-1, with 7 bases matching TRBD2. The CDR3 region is CASSDDGVGGFGNEQFF. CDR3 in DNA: TGTGCCAGCAGTGATGATGGGGTGGGGGGGTTCGGCAATGAGCAGTTCTTC.